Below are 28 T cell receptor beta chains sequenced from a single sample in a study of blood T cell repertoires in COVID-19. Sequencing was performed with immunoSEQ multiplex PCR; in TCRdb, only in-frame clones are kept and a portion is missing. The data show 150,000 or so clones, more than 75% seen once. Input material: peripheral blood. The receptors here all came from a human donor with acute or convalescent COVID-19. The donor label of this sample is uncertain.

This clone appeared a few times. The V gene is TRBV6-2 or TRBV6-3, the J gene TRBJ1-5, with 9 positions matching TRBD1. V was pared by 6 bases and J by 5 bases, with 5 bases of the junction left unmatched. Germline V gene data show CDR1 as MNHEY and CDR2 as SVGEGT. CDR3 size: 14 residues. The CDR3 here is CASSLTGGHQPQHF. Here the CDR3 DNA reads TGTGCCAGCAGCTTGACAGGGGGTCATCAGCCCCAGCATTTT.

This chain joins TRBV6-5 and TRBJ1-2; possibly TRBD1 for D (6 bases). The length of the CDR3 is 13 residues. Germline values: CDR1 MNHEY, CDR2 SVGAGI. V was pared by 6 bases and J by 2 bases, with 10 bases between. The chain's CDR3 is CASSRGGNYGYTF. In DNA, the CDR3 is TGTGCCAGCAGCAGGGGTGGGAACTATGGCTACACCTTC.

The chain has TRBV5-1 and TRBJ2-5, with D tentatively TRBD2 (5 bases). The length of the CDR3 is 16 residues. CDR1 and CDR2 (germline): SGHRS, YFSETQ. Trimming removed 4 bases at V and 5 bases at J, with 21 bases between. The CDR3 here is CASSPRGTRTGETQYF. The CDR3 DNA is TGCGCCAGCAGCCCCCGCGGCACTAGAACTGGCGAGACCCAGTACTTC. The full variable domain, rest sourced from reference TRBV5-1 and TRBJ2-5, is KAGVTQTPRYLIKTRGQQVTLSCSPISGHRSVSWYQQTPGQGLQFLFEYFSETQRNKGNFPGRFSGRQFSNSRSEMNVSTLELGDSALYLCASSPRGTRTGETQYFGPGTRLLVL.

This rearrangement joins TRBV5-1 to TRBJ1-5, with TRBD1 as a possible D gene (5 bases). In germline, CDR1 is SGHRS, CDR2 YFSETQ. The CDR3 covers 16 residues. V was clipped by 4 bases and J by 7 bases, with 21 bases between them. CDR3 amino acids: CASSPDSGAGGQPQHF. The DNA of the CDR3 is TGCGCCAGCAGCCCCGATAGCGGGGCCGGAGGGCAGCCCCAGCATTTT.

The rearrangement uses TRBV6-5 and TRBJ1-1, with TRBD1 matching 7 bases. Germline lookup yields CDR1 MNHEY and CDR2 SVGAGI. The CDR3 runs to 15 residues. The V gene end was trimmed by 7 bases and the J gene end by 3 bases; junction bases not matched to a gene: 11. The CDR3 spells CASIKKGAQYTEAFF. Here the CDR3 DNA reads TGTGCCAGCATAAAAAAGGGGGCCCAGTACACTGAAGCTTTCTTT.

The CDR3 bases are TGTGCCAGCAGCCTACAGGGGGACGGCTACACCTTC. Its protein product is CASSLQGDGYTF. The genes are TRBV14 and TRBJ1-2; 8 bases line up with TRBD1. Trimming at V came to 4 bases and at J to 8 bases, leaving 3 bases not matched to a gene. CDR3 length equals 12 residues. Germline V gene lookup returns CDR1 SGHDN and CDR2 FVKESK.

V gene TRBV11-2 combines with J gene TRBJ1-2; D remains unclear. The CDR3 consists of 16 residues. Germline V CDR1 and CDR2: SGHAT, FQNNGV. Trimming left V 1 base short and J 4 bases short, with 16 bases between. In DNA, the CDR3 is TGTGCCAGCAGCTTAGGGCGGGCCCGGACGCCCTATGGCTACACCTTC. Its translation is CASSLGRARTPYGYTF.

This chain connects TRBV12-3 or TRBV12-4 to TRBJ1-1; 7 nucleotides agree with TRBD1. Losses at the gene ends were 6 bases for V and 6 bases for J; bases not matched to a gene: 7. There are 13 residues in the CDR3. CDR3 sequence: CASRRTGVAEAFF. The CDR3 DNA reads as TGTGCCAGCAGGAGAACAGGGGTGGCTGAAGCTTTCTTT.

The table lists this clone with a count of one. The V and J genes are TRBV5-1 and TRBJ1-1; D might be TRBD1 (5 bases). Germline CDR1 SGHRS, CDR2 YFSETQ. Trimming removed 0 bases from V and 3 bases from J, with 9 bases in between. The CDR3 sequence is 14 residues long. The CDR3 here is CASSLGQKDTEAFF. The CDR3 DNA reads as TGCGCCAGCAGCTTGGGACAGAAGGACACTGAAGCTTTCTTT.

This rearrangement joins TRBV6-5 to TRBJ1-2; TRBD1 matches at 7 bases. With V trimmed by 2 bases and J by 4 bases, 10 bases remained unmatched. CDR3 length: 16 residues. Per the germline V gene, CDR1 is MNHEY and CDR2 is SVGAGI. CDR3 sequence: CASSYRDSGPLYGYTF. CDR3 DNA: TGTGCCAGCAGTTACCGGGACAGCGGTCCGCTCTATGGCTACACCTTC.

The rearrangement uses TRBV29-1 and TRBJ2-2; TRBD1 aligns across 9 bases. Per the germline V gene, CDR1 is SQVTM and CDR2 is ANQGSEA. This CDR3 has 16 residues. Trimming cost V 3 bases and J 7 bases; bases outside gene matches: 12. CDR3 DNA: TGCAGCGTTGATGCGAGGACAGGGGAGGCGGGCGGGGAGCTGTTTTTT. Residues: CSVDARTGEAGGELFF.

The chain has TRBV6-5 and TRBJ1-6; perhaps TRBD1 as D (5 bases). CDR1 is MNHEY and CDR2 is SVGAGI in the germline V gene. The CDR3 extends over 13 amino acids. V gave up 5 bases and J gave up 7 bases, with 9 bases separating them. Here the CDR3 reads CASSQYRNSPLHF. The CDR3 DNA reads TGTGCCAGCAGTCAGTACAGGAATTCACCCCTCCACTTT.

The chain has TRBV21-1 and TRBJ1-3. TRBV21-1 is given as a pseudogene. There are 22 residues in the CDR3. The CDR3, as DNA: TGTGCCAGCAGCAAAACCTTAGCTGGGGACTCTCGGAGTGAGAGCTCTGGAAACACCATATATTTT. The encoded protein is CASSKTLAGDSRSESSGNTIYF.

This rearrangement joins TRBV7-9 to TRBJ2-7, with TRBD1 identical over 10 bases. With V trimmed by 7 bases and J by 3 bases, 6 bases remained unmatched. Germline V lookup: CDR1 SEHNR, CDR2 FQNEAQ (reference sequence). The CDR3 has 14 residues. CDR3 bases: TGTGCCAGCACCCCCGGGACAGGGGACTACGAGCAGTACTTC. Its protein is CASTPGTGDYEQYF.

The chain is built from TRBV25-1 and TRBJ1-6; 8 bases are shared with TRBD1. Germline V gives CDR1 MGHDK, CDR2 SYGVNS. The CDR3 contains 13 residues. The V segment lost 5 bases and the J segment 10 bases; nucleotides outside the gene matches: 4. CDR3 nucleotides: TGTGCCAGCAGTAGGGACAGGCCCTCACCCCTCCACTTT. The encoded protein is CASSRDRPSPLHF.

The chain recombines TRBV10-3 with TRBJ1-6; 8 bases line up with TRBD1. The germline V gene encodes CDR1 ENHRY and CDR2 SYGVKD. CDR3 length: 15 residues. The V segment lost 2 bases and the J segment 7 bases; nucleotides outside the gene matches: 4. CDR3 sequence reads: CAISEGQGGNSPLHF. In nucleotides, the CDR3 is TGTGCCATCAGTGAGGGACAGGGAGGCAATTCACCCCTCCACTTT.

Written as DNA, the CDR3 is TGTGCCAGCAGTTCCAGCAAACCCCCCAGGCTCAATCAGCCCCAGCATTTT. Translated, it gives CASSSSKPPRLNQPQHF. The chain is built from TRBV6-2 or TRBV6-3 and TRBJ1-5; D is uncertain. CDR3 length: 17 amino acids. Germline V gene data show CDR1 as MNHEY and CDR2 as SVGEGT. The ends were cut back, 4 bases at V and 3 bases at J, with 19 bases in the middle.

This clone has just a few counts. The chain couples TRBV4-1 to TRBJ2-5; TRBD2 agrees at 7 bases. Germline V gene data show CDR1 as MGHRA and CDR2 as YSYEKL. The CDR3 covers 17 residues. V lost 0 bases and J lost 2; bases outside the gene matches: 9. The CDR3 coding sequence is TGCGCCAGCAGCCAAGATCGGGGTAGCGGGTTACAAGAGACCCAGTACTTC. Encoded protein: CASSQDRGSGLQETQYF.

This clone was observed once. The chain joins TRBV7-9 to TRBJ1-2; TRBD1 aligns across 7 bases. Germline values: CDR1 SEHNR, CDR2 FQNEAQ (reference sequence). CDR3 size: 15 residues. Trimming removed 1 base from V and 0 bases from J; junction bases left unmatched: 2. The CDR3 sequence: CASSLVGTANYGYTF. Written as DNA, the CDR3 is TGTGCCAGCAGCTTAGTTGGGACAGCTAACTATGGCTACACCTTC.

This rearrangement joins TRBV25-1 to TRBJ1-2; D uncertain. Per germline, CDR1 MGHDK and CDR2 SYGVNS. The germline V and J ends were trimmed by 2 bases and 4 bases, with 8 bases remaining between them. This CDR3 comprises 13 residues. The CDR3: CASSENSFYGYTF. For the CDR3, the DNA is TGTGCCAGCAGTGAAAACAGCTTCTATGGCTACACCTTC.

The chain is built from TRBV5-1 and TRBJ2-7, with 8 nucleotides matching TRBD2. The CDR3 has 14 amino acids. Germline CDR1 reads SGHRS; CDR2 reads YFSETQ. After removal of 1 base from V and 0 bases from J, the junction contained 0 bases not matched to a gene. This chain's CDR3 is CASSLRGGSYEQYF. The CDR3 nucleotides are TGCGCCAGCAGCTTGCGGGGGGGCTCCTACGAGCAGTACTTC.

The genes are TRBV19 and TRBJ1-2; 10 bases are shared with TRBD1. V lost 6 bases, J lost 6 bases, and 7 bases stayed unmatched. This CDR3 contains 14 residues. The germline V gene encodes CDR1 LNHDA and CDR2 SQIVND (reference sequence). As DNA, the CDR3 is TGTGCCAGTAGCCTCCGGGACAGGGGCCATGGCTACACCTTC. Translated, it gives CASSLRDRGHGYTF.

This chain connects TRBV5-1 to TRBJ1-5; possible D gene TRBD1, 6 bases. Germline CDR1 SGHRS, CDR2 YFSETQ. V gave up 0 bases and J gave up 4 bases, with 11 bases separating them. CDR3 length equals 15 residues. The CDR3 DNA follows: TGCGCCAGCAGCTTGGAGGGGGGGACAAATCAGCCCCAGCATTTT. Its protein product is CASSLEGGTNQPQHF.

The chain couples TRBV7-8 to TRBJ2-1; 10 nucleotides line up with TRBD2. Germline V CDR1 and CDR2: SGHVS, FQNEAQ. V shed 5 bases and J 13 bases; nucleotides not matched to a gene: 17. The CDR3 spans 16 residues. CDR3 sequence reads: CASSRLEGELAGIQFF. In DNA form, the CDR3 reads TGTGCCAGCAGCCGGCTCGAGGGGGAACTAGCGGGGATACAGTTCTTC.

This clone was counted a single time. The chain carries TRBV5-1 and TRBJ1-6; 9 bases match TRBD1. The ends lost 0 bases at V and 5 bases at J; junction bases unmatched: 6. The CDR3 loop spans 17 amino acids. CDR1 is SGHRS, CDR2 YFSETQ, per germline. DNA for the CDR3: TGCGCCAGCAGCTTGGGCCGTTGGGACAGGGATAATTCACCCCTCCACTTT. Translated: CASSLGRWDRDNSPLHF.

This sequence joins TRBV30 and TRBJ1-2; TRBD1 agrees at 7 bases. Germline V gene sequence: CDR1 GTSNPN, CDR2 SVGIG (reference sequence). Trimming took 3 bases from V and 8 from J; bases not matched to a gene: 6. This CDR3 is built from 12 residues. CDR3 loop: CAWRGQWGGYTF. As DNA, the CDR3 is TGTGCCTGGAGGGGACAGTGGGGGGGCTACACCTTC. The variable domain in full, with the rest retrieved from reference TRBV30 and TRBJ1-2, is SQTIHQWPATLVQPVGSPLSLECTVEGTSNPNLYWYRQAAGRGLQLLFYSVGIGQISSEVPQNLSASRPQDRQFILSSKKLLLSDSGFYLCAWRGQWGGYTFGSGTRLTVV.

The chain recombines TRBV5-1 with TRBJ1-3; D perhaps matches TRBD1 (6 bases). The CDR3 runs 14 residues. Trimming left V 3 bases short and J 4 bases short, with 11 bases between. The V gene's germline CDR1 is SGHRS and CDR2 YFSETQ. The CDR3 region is CASSSSGEGNTIYF. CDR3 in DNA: TGCGCCAGCAGCTCATCAGGGGAAGGAAACACCATATATTTT.

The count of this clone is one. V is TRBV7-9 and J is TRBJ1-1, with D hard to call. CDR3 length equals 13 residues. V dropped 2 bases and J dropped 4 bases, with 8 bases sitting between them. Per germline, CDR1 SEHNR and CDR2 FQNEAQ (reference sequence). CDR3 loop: CASSLRSSTEAFF. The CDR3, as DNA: TGTGCCAGCAGCTTACGGTCGAGCACTGAAGCTTTCTTT.